Shown below are 30 T cell receptor beta chains from a single sample sequenced in a study of blood T cell repertoires in COVID-19. Here immunoSEQ multiplex PCR was the method, and the copy in TCRdb shows in-frame clones only, minus some. The sample records more than 95,000 clones, around 89% being singletons. The sequenced sample consisted of peripheral blood. These receptors came from a human donor in a cohort sampled during active COVID-19.

The J gene is TRBJ2-3, the V gene TRBV5-6; TRBD2 aligns across 9 bases. This CDR3 comprises 16 residues. The germline CDR1 and CDR2 sequences are SGHDT and YYEEEE. V lost 3 bases and J lost 5; bases outside the gene matches: 10. CDR3 in DNA: TGTGCCAGCAGCTCCCCTGAGGGTAGCGGGAGAGATACGCAGTATTTT. Protein sequence: CASSSPEGSGRDTQYF.

The chain carries TRBV5-4 and TRBJ1-3; possibly TRBD1 for D (6 bases). The V gene's germline CDR1 is SGHNT and CDR2 YYREEE (reference sequence). The CDR3 has 15 amino acids. Trimming stripped 4 bases from V and 3 bases from J, with 14 bases between. CDR3 coding DNA: TGTGCCAGCAGCACCCGGTCAGGGGATGGAAACACCATATATTTT. It translates to CASSTRSGDGNTIYF. Combining the CDR3 with reference TRBV5-4 and TRBJ1-3 gives the whole variable domain ETGVTQSPTHLIKTRGQQVTLRCSSQSGHNTVSWYQQALGQGPQFIFQYYREEENGRGNFPPRFSGLQFPNYSSELNVNALELDDSALYLCASSTRSGDGNTIYFGEGSWLTVV.

The gene calls are TRBV2 and TRBJ1-3, with 8 bases that match TRBD1. CDR3 length equals 15 residues. The V gene's germline CDR1 is SNHLY and CDR2 FYNNEI. After removal of 6 bases from V and 4 bases from J, the junction contained 8 bases not matched to a gene. In DNA form, the CDR3 reads TGTGCCAGCAGCCTGACAGGGGAAGCGGGAAACACCATATATTTT. Translation: CASSLTGEAGNTIYF.

This chain connects TRBV2 to TRBJ1-1; 9 positions match TRBD1. The CDR3 sequence is 14 residues long. V trimming: 8 bases; J trimming: 1 base; junction bases outside the gene matches: 5. Germline CDR1 reads SNHLY; CDR2 reads FYNNEI. The CDR3 DNA reads as TGTGCCAGCGGACAGGGGTTTTCGAACACTGAAGCTTTCTTT. Translated: CASGQGFSNTEAFF. Together with reference TRBV2 and TRBJ1-1, the CDR3 gives the full variable domain: EPEVTQTPSHQVTQMGQEVILRCVPISNHLYFYWYRQILGQKVEFLVSFYNNEISEKSEIFDDQFSVERPDGSNFTLKIRSTKLEDSAMYFCASGQGFSNTEAFFGQGTRLTVV.

The rearrangement uses TRBV20-1 and TRBJ2-5; TRBD2 is a possible D gene (5 bases). Trimming left V 3 bases short and J 2 bases short, with 22 bases between. The CDR3 has 17 residues. Germline-derived CDR1 and CDR2 are DFQATT and SNEGSKA (reference sequence). The CDR3, as DNA: TGCAGTGCTAGTTCATTAGGACGAATTGGACTGCAAGAGACCCAGTACTTC. This sequence encodes CSASSLGRIGLQETQYF.

This clone was counted between two and nine times. The rearrangement joins TRBV6-6 to TRBJ2-6; D not certain. The CDR3 is 18 residues long. CDR1 is MNHNY, CDR2 SVGAGI, per germline (reference sequence). The ends were cut back, 5 bases at V and 0 bases at J, with 17 bases in the middle. CDR3 in amino acids: CASSPSVSPTSGANVLTF. In DNA form, the CDR3 reads TGTGCCAGCAGTCCCAGTGTAAGTCCCACCTCTGGGGCCAACGTCCTGACTTTC.

This sequence joins TRBV3-1 (or the pseudogene TRBV3-2) and TRBJ2-3; 8 bases agree with TRBD2. Germline V gene lookup returns CDR1 LGHDT and CDR2 YNNKEL (reference sequence). The V and J ends lost 5 bases and 6 bases, in that order; junction bases with no gene match: 10. The CDR3 length is 15 residues. CDR3 residues: CASSSWTSKRDTQYF. Here the CDR3 DNA reads TGTGCCAGCAGCTCCTGGACTAGCAAGCGGGATACGCAGTATTTT.

The J gene is TRBJ2-7, the V gene TRBV18; D call uncertain. Per germline, CDR1 KGHSH and CDR2 LQKENI. V lost 6 bases to trimming and J lost 1 base, with 10 bases between them. The CDR3 contains 13 residues. The CDR3 nucleotides read TGTGCCAGCTCGCTGACTGAGTCCTACGAGCAGTACTTC. Its protein product is CASSLTESYEQYF. The complete variable domain, with remaining parts taken from reference TRBV18 and TRBJ2-7, reads NAGVMQNPRHLVRRRGQEARLRCSPMKGHSHVYWYRQLPEEGLKFMVYLQKENIIDESGMPKERFSAEFPKEGPSILRIQQVVRGDSAAYFCASSLTESYEQYFGPGTRLTVT.

The V and J genes are TRBV28 and TRBJ1-2; the D gene is possibly TRBD1 (6 bases). The germline gives CDR1 MDHEN, CDR2 SYDVKM. The CDR3 sequence is 14 residues long. With 8 bases removed from V and 2 bases from J, the gap between germline ends came to 15 bases. CDR3 nucleotide sequence: TGTGCCAGCCATACACAGGGCATAAACTATGGCTACACCTTC. This gives the protein CASHTQGINYGYTF.

This clone was detected once. V is TRBV27 and J is TRBJ2-3, with 7 bases that match TRBD2. CDR1 and CDR2 from the germline V gene are MNHEY and SMNVEV (reference sequence). The CDR3 loop spans 17 amino acids. V was clipped by 5 bases and J by 2 bases; unmatched bases: 13. The CDR3 is CASSPLRGRALTDTQYF. The CDR3 DNA follows: TGTGCCAGCAGTCCTTTAAGAGGGAGGGCCCTCACAGATACGCAGTATTTT.

The V call is TRBV6-5, the J call TRBJ1-1; D is perhaps TRBD1 (5 bases). V was clipped by 6 bases and J by 0 bases, with 14 bases between them. Germline CDR1 MNHEY, CDR2 SVGAGI. The CDR3 covers 15 residues. CDR3 bases: TGTGCCAGCAGGGGGCTACAGGTTATGAACACTGAAGCTTTCTTT. Translating gives CASRGLQVMNTEAFF.

The CDR3 nucleotides are TGTGCCAGCAGCCGGACGCGGACAGTCCAAGAGACCCAGTACTTC. This translates into CASSRTRTVQETQYF. The chain couples TRBV7-9 to TRBJ2-5; a possible D gene is TRBD1 (6 bases). Trimming cost V 5 bases and J 1 base, with 14 bases left between them. From germline, CDR1 is SEHNR and CDR2 FQNEAQ (reference sequence). This CDR3 is 15 amino acids long.

About this clone itself: The sample contains more than one DNA sequence encoding this CDR3. The V call is TRBV3-1 (or the pseudogene TRBV3-2), the J call TRBJ2-7; 9 bases map to TRBD2. The CDR3 contains 17 residues. V lost 2 bases, J lost 1 base, and 9 bases stayed unmatched. Per the germline V gene, CDR1 is LGHDT and CDR2 is YNNKEL (reference sequence). CDR3 in amino acids: CASSQRVAGVSSYEQYF. The DNA of the CDR3 is TGTGCCAGCAGCCAAAGAGTAGCGGGAGTTTCGTCCTACGAGCAGTACTTC.

The chain employs TRBV25-1 and TRBJ2-3; the match to TRBD2 covers 8 bases. Germline trimming cut 0 bases from V and 4 bases from J; bases unmatched to any gene: 6. The CDR3 covers 16 residues. Germline-derived CDR1 and CDR2 are MGHDK and SYGVNS. The CDR3 DNA follows: TGTGCCAGCAGTGAATATGTCGGGGGGGCCTCAGATACGCAGTATTTT. Translating it yields CASSEYVGGASDTQYF. The full variable domain, with the rest looked up from reference TRBV25-1 and TRBJ2-3, is EADIYQTPRYLVIGTGKKITLECSQTMGHDKMYWYQQDPGMELHLIHYSYGVNSTEKGDLSSESTVSRIRTEHFPLTLESARPSHTSQYLCASSEYVGGASDTQYFGPGTRLTVL.

This chain connects TRBV6-5 to TRBJ2-7, with 10 bases aligning to TRBD1. The CDR3 totals 15 residues. The junction had 8 bases not matched to a gene; V was cut back by 4 bases and J by 5 bases. Germline V gene data show CDR1 as MNHEY and CDR2 as SVGAGI. CDR3 DNA: TGTGCCAGCAGTTCCGCCGGGACAGGGGTCCACGAGCAGTACTTC. It codes for CASSSAGTGVHEQYF.

The J gene is TRBJ2-1, the V gene TRBV7-9, with D perhaps matching TRBD1 (6 bases). V was clipped by 6 bases and J by 4 bases, with 22 bases between them. The CDR3 loop spans 17 amino acids. Per the germline V gene, CDR1 is SEHNR and CDR2 is FQNEAQ (reference sequence). The CDR3 region is CASSFDILGTTYNEQFF. The CDR3 DNA sequence: TGTGCCAGCAGTTTTGATATCCTCGGGACAACGTACAATGAGCAGTTCTTC.

J is TRBJ2-4 and V is TRBV2; D is possibly TRBD1 (6 bases). Per germline, CDR1 SNHLY and CDR2 FYNNEI. V was trimmed by 6 bases and J by 6 bases, leaving 9 bases between them. The CDR3 runs to 12 residues. CDR3 coding DNA: TGTGCCAGCAGCCCGGACAGAAACATTCAGTACTTC. Its translation is CASSPDRNIQYF.

The chain uses TRBV3-1 (or the pseudogene TRBV3-2) and TRBJ2-2, with 8 bases aligning to TRBD2. Trimming cost V 4 bases and J 5 bases; bases outside gene matches: 9. Germline values: CDR1 LGHDT, CDR2 YNNKEL (reference sequence). This CDR3 contains 16 residues. CDR3 region: CASSPGGLAVTGELFF. DNA for the CDR3: TGTGCCAGCAGCCCGGGGGGGCTAGCGGTAACCGGGGAGCTGTTTTTT.

The chain joins TRBV7-6 to TRBJ2-3; TRBD1 aligns across 7 bases. The CDR3 contains 15 residues. V gave up 5 bases and J gave up 6 bases; unmatched junction bases: 11. Per germline, CDR1 SGHVS and CDR2 FNYEAQ. The CDR3 sequence is CASSAPGQKGDTQYF. CDR3 coding DNA: TGTGCCAGCAGCGCACCGGGACAGAAAGGGGATACGCAGTATTTT.

The rearrangement joins TRBV24-1 to TRBJ2-7; 14 bases are a match to TRBD2. V lost 4 bases and J lost 3; bases outside the gene matches: 4. The CDR3 is 16 amino acids. CDR1 KGHDR and CDR2 SFDVKD come from the germline V gene. CDR3 in amino acids: CATSDRTSGRIYEQYF. CDR3 coding DNA: TGTGCCACCAGTGACCGGACTAGCGGGAGGATCTACGAGCAGTACTTC.

The chain has TRBV11-2 and TRBJ1-3; no clear D gene. This CDR3 comprises 17 residues. Per germline, CDR1 SGHAT and CDR2 FQNNGV. With 5 bases removed from V and 1 base from J, the gap between germline ends came to 18 bases. CDR3 bases: TGTGCCAGCAGCCCAGCGGGTCAGGTTATTTCTGGAAACACCATATATTTT. This codes for CASSPAGQVISGNTIYF.

The chain employs TRBV12-5 and TRBJ1-5; 7 bases are shared with TRBD1. The germline V gene encodes CDR1 LGHNT and CDR2 FRNRAP. The CDR3 is 15 amino acids. V was pared by 6 bases and J by 1 base, with 6 bases of the junction left unmatched. The CDR3 reads CASGAIQGSNQPQHF. CDR3 sequence (DNA): TGTGCTAGTGGCGCGATACAGGGGAGCAATCAGCCCCAGCATTTT. The full variable domain, with the rest looked up from reference TRBV12-5 and TRBJ1-5, is DARVTQTPRHKVTEMGQEVTMRCQPILGHNTVFWYRQTMMQGLELLAYFRNRAPLDDSGMPKDRFSAEMPDATLATLKIQPSEPRDSAVYFCASGAIQGSNQPQHFGDGTRLSIL.

This clone was recorded a few times. The chain links TRBV3-1 (or the pseudogene TRBV3-2) to TRBJ1-3, with TRBD1 as a possible D gene (5 bases). Germline lookup yields CDR1 LGHDT and CDR2 YNNKEL (reference sequence). This CDR3 is built from 14 residues. Trimming stripped 3 bases from V and 3 bases from J, with 9 bases between. The CDR3 DNA is TGTGCCAGCAGCCAGCAGGGTTATGGAAACACCATATATTTT. The encoded protein is CASSQQGYGNTIYF.

The J gene is TRBJ1-6, the V gene TRBV6-5, with D unresolved. Looked up from germline, CDR1 is MNHEY and CDR2 is SVGAGI. The V gene lost 6 bases and the J gene lost 8 bases, with 11 bases spanning the gap. There are 13 residues in the CDR3. The CDR3 sequence is CASRRRIDSPLHF. CDR3 bases: TGTGCCAGCAGGAGGAGAATCGATTCACCCCTCCACTTT.

The chain recombines TRBV6-1 with TRBJ1-2, with D uncertain. Between the trimmed V and J ends, which lost 2 bases and 3 bases, there was a span of 13 bases. Germline V gene data show CDR1 as MNHNS and CDR2 as SASEGT. This CDR3 contains 15 residues. CDR3 nucleotide sequence: TGTGCCAGCAGTGAAAAGAACACCAATTACTATGGCTACACCTTC. Translating gives CASSEKNTNYYGYTF.

The V and J genes are TRBV2 and TRBJ2-7, with D unresolved. This CDR3 comprises 15 residues. Germline CDR1 is SNHLY and CDR2 is FYNNEI. Trimming removed 8 bases at V and 5 bases at J, with 22 bases between. CDR3 in DNA: TGTGCCAGCTCTTCTCGGGTTGCCCCCCCTAACGAGCAGTACTTC. Its protein product is CASSSRVAPPNEQYF.

V gene TRBV11-2 combines with J gene TRBJ2-1; 8 nucleotides line up with TRBD2. J gave up 2 bases and V 5 bases, and 5 bases lay outside the gene matches. The length of the CDR3 is 15 residues. Germline V gives CDR1 SGHAT, CDR2 FQNNGV. CDR3 loop: CASSLSGTPYNEQFF. The DNA for the CDR3 is TGTGCCAGCAGCCTTAGCGGGACCCCCTACAATGAGCAGTTCTTC.

The CDR3 protein is CASSPPGVGSEAFF. The CDR3 region has the DNA TGTGCCAGCAGCCCCCCGGGGGTGGGGTCTGAAGCTTTCTTT. The chain has TRBV3-1 (or the pseudogene TRBV3-2) and TRBJ1-1; possible D gene TRBD1, 5 bases. V was shortened by 4 bases and J by 6 bases, with 15 bases between the two germline ends. CDR1 is LGHDT and CDR2 is YNNKEL in the germline V gene (reference sequence). This CDR3 comprises 14 residues.

This clone appeared once. This chain uses TRBV18 with TRBJ2-1, with D tentatively TRBD1 (6 bases). Looked up from germline, CDR1 is KGHSH and CDR2 is LQKENI. V dropped 5 bases and J dropped 3 bases, with 14 bases sitting between them. CDR3 length equals 15 residues. The CDR3 DNA follows: TGTGCCAGCTCATTACGACAGGCCGACTACAATGAGCAGTTCTTC. Translation: CASSLRQADYNEQFF.

The genes are TRBV29-1 and TRBJ2-1; D is perhaps TRBD2 (6 bases). Looked up from germline, CDR1 is SQVTM and CDR2 is ANQGSEA. V shed 2 bases and J shed 7 bases, with 9 bases lying between them. CDR3 length: 12 amino acids. As DNA, the CDR3 is TGCAGCGTTGAATTTGGGGGGAATGAGCAGTTCTTC. Residues: CSVEFGGNEQFF.